The 18 T cell receptor beta chains below all came from one sample that was sequenced in a study of CDR3 diversity in severe acne. One entry per CDR3 protein, called by TCRdb with MiXCR from the PCR reads. The top ten hold 14% of the sample, which has about 86,000 distinct CDR3 sequences, 50% to 65% seen once. Sequencing was performed on blood. The receptors derive from a male donor in good health, without acne.

The chain links TRBV6-1 to TRBJ2-5; 12 bases are shared with TRBD2. Germline CDR1 and CDR2: MNHNS and SASEGT. Trimming took 1 base from V and 7 from J; bases not matched to a gene: 7. This CDR3 comprises 16 residues. The CDR3 loop is CASSEVRTSGEGTQYF. The CDR3 nucleotides are TGTGCCAGCAGTGAAGTGAGGACTAGCGGGGAAGGGACCCAGTACTTC.

The chain links TRBV12-3 or TRBV12-4 to TRBJ1-1; no clear D. This CDR3 contains 12 residues. Trimming cost V 2 bases and J 0 bases, with 1 base left between them. CDR3 nucleotide sequence: TGTGCCAGCAGTTTATTGAACACTGAAGCTTTCTTT. It codes for CASSLLNTEAFF.

This chain uses TRBV19 with TRBJ1-1; D is perhaps TRBD1 (5 bases). The CDR3 extends over 13 amino acids. Germline V lookup: CDR1 LNHDA, CDR2 SQIVND (reference sequence). V was trimmed by 5 bases and J by 3 bases, leaving 10 bases between them. The CDR3 region is CASSPGIDTEAFF. Written as DNA, the CDR3 is TGTGCCAGTAGTCCAGGGATTGACACTGAAGCTTTCTTT.

This clonotype is classed as medium-sized. This rearrangement joins TRBV2 to TRBJ1-2; D is unresolved. Deletions cut 9 bases from V and 3 bases from J, with 11 bases between. CDR1 is SNHLY and CDR2 is FYNNEI in the germline V gene. The CDR3 is 12 amino acids. Here the CDR3 reads CASSTPDYGYTF. The CDR3 DNA reads as TGTGCCAGTTCGACTCCAGACTATGGCTACACCTTC.

This rearrangement joins TRBV29-1 to TRBJ1-2; D is unresolved. The CDR3 is 13 amino acids. V shed 7 bases and J shed 4 bases, with 16 bases lying between them. Germline loops: CDR1 SQVTM, CDR2 ANQGSEA. CDR3 loop: CSALRDETYGYTF. CDR3 coding DNA: TGCAGCGCCCTCCGGGATGAAACCTATGGCTACACCTTC.

V gene TRBV20-1 combines with J gene TRBJ1-3; 7 nucleotides agree with TRBD1. With V trimmed by 0 bases and J by 7 bases, 15 bases remained unmatched. The V gene's germline CDR1 is DFQATT and CDR2 SNEGSKA (reference sequence). This CDR3 spans 17 amino acids. In DNA, the CDR3 is TGCAGTGCTAGAGATCTCATAGGGGGCTTCAGAAGCAACACCATATATTTT. As protein: CSARDLIGGFRSNTIYF.

The chain employs TRBV6-5 and TRBJ2-7; TRBD1 aligns across 12 bases. This CDR3 has 15 residues. Losses at the gene ends were 2 bases for V and 7 bases for J; bases not matched to a gene: 6. The germline CDR1 and CDR2 sequences are MNHEY and SVGAGI. The CDR3 DNA follows: TGTGCCAGCAGTTACGCGGGACAGGGGGCGCGGGAGCAGTACTTC. This encodes CASSYAGQGAREQYF.

Comments on this clonotype: One end of the junction varies from germline; a read error may be responsible. The chain is built from TRBV7-7 and TRBJ2-5; TRBD2 aligns across 9 bases. Per germline, CDR1 SSHAT and CDR2 FNYEAQ (reference sequence). The CDR3 consists of 15 residues. The CDR3 DNA reads TGTGCTAGCAGCTTAGGGCGGGAGGGCACAGAGACCCAGTACTTC. Its translation is CASSLGREGTETQYF.

This rearrangement joins TRBV11-1 to TRBJ2-3, with D perhaps matching TRBD1 or TRBD2 (6 bases each). CDR1 SGHAT and CDR2 FQDESV come from the germline V gene (reference sequence). V lost 1 base to trimming and J lost 2 bases, with 13 bases between them. The CDR3 sequence is 16 residues long. The DNA of the CDR3 is TGTGCCAGCAGCTTAGGGACGGGGGCGTACACAGATACGCAGTATTTT. It is translated as CASSLGTGAYTDTQYF.

This clonotype was observed at least ten times. V and J are TRBV5-5 and TRBJ2-7, with D perhaps TRBD2 (6 bases). This CDR3 contains 15 residues. The germline V and J ends were trimmed by 0 bases and 0 bases, with 10 bases remaining between them. Germline CDR1 SGHKS, CDR2 YYEKEE (reference sequence). CDR3 coding DNA: TGTGCCAGCAGCTTGGGGCTAGCGACCTCCTACGAGCAGTACTTC. Translation gives CASSLGLATSYEQYF.

This clonotype was counted at least ten times. V and J are TRBV25-1 and TRBJ1-1, with no clear D. The V gene lost 8 bases and the J gene lost 5 bases, with 12 bases spanning the gap. The germline gives CDR1 MGHDK, CDR2 SYGVNS. The CDR3 covers 12 residues. CDR3 in amino acids: CASGVGRTEAFF. CDR3 nucleotide sequence: TGTGCCAGCGGAGTCGGTAGGACTGAAGCTTTCTTT.

The chain employs TRBV4-1 and TRBJ1-2; 7 nucleotides agree with TRBD1. The CDR3 length is 15 residues. Germline V gene data show CDR1 as MGHRA and CDR2 as YSYEKL. V lost 4 bases to trimming and J lost 5 bases; unmatched junction nucleotides: 10. For the CDR3, the DNA is TGCGCCAGCAGCCCCATGACAGGGCTGGATTATGGCTACACCTTC. Translating it yields CASSPMTGLDYGYTF.

Ten or more counts support this clonotype. The chain links TRBV7-9 to TRBJ2-3; D may be TRBD1 (5 bases). This CDR3 has 14 amino acids. With 6 bases removed from V and 0 bases from J, the gap between germline ends came to 10 bases. Germline values: CDR1 SEHNR, CDR2 FQNEAQ (reference sequence). The CDR3 coding sequence is TGTGCCAGCAGAGACAGCTCTAGCACAGATACGCAGTATTTT. Its protein product is CASRDSSSTDTQYF.

This chain links TRBV5-4 with TRBJ1-1; TRBD1 might be the D (5 bases). Trimming pared 4 bases from V and 5 bases from J, leaving 12 bases between. The CDR3 sequence is 13 residues long. Germline CDR1 and CDR2: SGHNT and YYREEE (reference sequence). The CDR3 coding sequence is TGTGCCAGCAGCCCAAGAGAGGGGACTGAAGCTTTCTTT. This sequence encodes CASSPREGTEAFF.

This CDR3 reads CATSRDRFSEGRFNTEAFF. The CDR3 DNA is TGTGCCACCAGCAGAGATCGTTTCAGTGAAGGCAGATTTAACACTGAAGCTTTCTTT. V gene TRBV15 combines with J gene TRBJ1-1, with D unresolved. Trimming took off 0 bases at V and 2 bases at J, with 22 bases between the two ends. The CDR3 spans 19 residues. The germline V gene encodes CDR1 LNHNV and CDR2 YYDKDF (reference sequence).

The genes are TRBV7-9 and TRBJ2-7, with unresolved D. V dropped 7 bases and J dropped 6 bases, with 16 bases sitting between them. This CDR3 spans 13 amino acids. Germline V gives CDR1 SEHNR, CDR2 FQNEAQ (reference sequence). In DNA, the CDR3 is TGTGCCAGCACCCTTAGCTGCCAAGGCGAGCAGTACTTC. Its translation is CASTLSCQGEQYF.

The chain combines TRBV7-3 with TRBJ2-5; 8 bases are a match to TRBD1. V was clipped by 1 base and J by 4 bases; unmatched bases: 8. The CDR3 is 16 amino acids. Germline assignment: CDR1 SGHTA and CDR2 FQGTGA. CDR3 DNA: TGTGCCAGCAGCTTAATGGGGACAGGCGGAACAGAGACCCAGTACTTC. Translated, it gives CASSLMGTGGTETQYF. Complete variable domain (other parts from reference TRBV7-3 and TRBJ2-5): GAGVSQTPSNKVTEKGKYVELRCDPISGHTALYWYRQSLGQGPEFLIYFQGTGAADDSGLPNDRFFAVRPEGSVSTLKIQRTERGDSAVYLCASSLMGTGGTETQYFGPGTRLLVL.

V and J are TRBV5-1 and TRBJ1-2; D gene unclear. CDR1 SGHRS and CDR2 YFSETQ come from the germline V gene. V was trimmed by 3 bases and J by 5 bases, leaving 8 bases between them. This CDR3 is built from 12 residues. This CDR3 is CASSSDTYGYTF. The CDR3 coding sequence is TGCGCCAGCAGCTCCGACACATATGGCTACACCTTC.